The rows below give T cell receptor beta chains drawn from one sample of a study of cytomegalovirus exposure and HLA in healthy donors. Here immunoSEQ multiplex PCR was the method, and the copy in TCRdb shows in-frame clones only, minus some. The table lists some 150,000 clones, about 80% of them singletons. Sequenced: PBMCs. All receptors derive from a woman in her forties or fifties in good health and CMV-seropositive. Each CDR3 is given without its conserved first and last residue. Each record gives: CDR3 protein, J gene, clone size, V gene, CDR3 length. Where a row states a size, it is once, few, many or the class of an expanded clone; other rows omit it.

CDR3 protein: ASSPTGLGNTIY; J gene: TRBJ1-3; clone size: NA; V gene: TRBV28; CDR3 length: 12
CDR3 protein: ASSRRQGDYEQY; J gene: TRBJ2-7; clone size: few; V gene: TRBV5-4; CDR3 length: 12
CDR3 protein: ASSLGPGQF; J gene: TRBJ2-1; clone size: NA; V gene: TRBV5-6; CDR3 length: 9
CDR3 protein: ASITQRGLMYEQY; J gene: TRBJ2-7; clone size: NA; V gene: TRBV2; CDR3 length: 13
CDR3 protein: SVESSVGGAFYGYT; J gene: TRBJ1-2; clone size: NA; V gene: TRBV29-1; CDR3 length: 14
CDR3 protein: ASSPFGGMEWEQY; J gene: TRBJ2-7; clone size: NA; V gene: TRBV6-5; CDR3 length: 13
CDR3 protein: ASSYSQSGSEQY; J gene: TRBJ2-7; clone size: few; V gene: TRBV6-5; CDR3 length: 12
CDR3 protein: ASSFGPGANVLT; J gene: TRBJ2-6; clone size: NA; V gene: TRBV7-9; CDR3 length: 12
CDR3 protein: ASSLQGLGEQY; J gene: TRBJ2-5; clone size: NA; V gene: TRBV28; CDR3 length: 11
CDR3 protein: ASSPGRGTEAF; J gene: TRBJ1-1; clone size: NA; V gene: TRBV18; CDR3 length: 11
CDR3 protein: ASSERGGTAISPSRQPQH; J gene: TRBJ1-5; clone size: once; V gene: TRBV6-1; CDR3 length: 18
CDR3 protein: ASSRTGTSGGATRTNEQF; J gene: TRBJ2-1; clone size: once; V gene: TRBV4-3; CDR3 length: 18
CDR3 protein: ASSPGLTGANVLT; J gene: TRBJ2-6; clone size: NA; V gene: TRBV6-5; CDR3 length: 13
CDR3 protein: ASSALQQETQY; J gene: TRBJ2-5; clone size: few; V gene: TRBV7-6; CDR3 length: 11
CDR3 protein: AISVWLAPEAYGYT; J gene: TRBJ1-2; clone size: NA; V gene: TRBV10-3; CDR3 length: 14
CDR3 protein: ASSSSVATNTGELF; J gene: TRBJ2-2; clone size: NA; V gene: TRBV7-8; CDR3 length: 14
CDR3 protein: ASSPRDYYTGELF; J gene: TRBJ2-2; clone size: NA; V gene: TRBV7-9; CDR3 length: 13
CDR3 protein: ATMTSGGAINEQF; J gene: TRBJ2-1; clone size: NA; V gene: TRBV19; CDR3 length: 13
CDR3 protein: ASSESERNEQF; J gene: TRBJ2-1; clone size: once; V gene: TRBV25-1; CDR3 length: 11
CDR3 protein: ASSEQGLSNTEAF; J gene: TRBJ1-1; clone size: once; V gene: TRBV5-5; CDR3 length: 13
CDR3 protein: ASTPPGQSYNEQF; J gene: TRBJ2-1; clone size: NA; V gene: TRBV13; CDR3 length: 13
CDR3 protein: ASSQGLTREAQY; J gene: TRBJ2-5; clone size: NA; V gene: TRBV14; CDR3 length: 12
CDR3 protein: ASSFSDRDTSFSGANVLT; J gene: TRBJ2-6; clone size: NA; V gene: TRBV5-1; CDR3 length: 18